One and the same sample provided the 28 T cell receptor beta chains below, sequenced in a study of T cell repertoires in cytomegalovirus infection. These TCRs' antigens remain unknown. One entry per CDR3 protein, called by TCRdb with MiXCR from the reads. The sample comprises around 120,000 distinct CDR3 sequences, 24% of which are singletons, and approximately 35% rests with the top ten. Sequencing used PBMCs, sequenced either directly or after in vitro stimulation (not recorded which). The receptors here all came from a human donor in good health (CMV status not recorded). Some clones in this sample may be carry-over from other donors' samples.

This chain uses TRBV6-2 or TRBV6-3 with TRBJ1-1; D is unresolved. Trimming took 1 base from V and 2 from J, leaving 5 bases between them. The CDR3 is made up of 13 amino acids. The germline V gene encodes CDR1 MNHEY and CDR2 SVGEGT. CDR3 loop: CASSYLRNTEAFF. CDR3 DNA: TGTGCCAGCAGTTACTTGAGAAACACTGAAGCTTTCTTT.

This clonotype was seen a few times. The chain joins TRBV7-2 to TRBJ2-2; D unclear. The V and J ends lost 0 bases and 0 bases respectively, with 11 bases between them. The CDR3 sequence is 17 residues long. Germline V gene lookup returns CDR1 SGHTA and CDR2 FQGNSA. In DNA form, the CDR3 reads TGTGCCAGCAGCTTAGCGAATTCTTACGCGAACACCGGGGAGCTGTTTTTT. Translation gives CASSLANSYANTGELFF.

Ten or more counts support this clonotype. The V and J genes are TRBV7-2 and TRBJ1-1; D perhaps matches TRBD1 (6 bases). This CDR3 is built from 12 residues. Trimming left V 5 bases short and J 5 bases short, with 9 bases between. The germline V gene has CDR1 SGHTA and CDR2 FQGNSA. The CDR3: CASSKQGTEAFF. In DNA, the CDR3 is TGTGCCAGCAGCAAACAGGGAACTGAAGCTTTCTTT.

This clonotype turned up a few times. The chain recombines TRBV19 with TRBJ1-1; D is uncertain. Trimming took off 0 bases at V and 1 base at J, with 12 bases between the two ends. CDR3 size: 16 residues. Germline V gives CDR1 LNHDA, CDR2 SQIVND (reference sequence). The CDR3 loop is CASSIDLVSWNTEAFF. The DNA for the CDR3 is TGTGCCAGTAGTATAGATCTTGTGTCCTGGAACACTGAAGCTTTCTTT.

The rearrangement uses TRBV23-1 and TRBJ2-3; TRBD2 matches at 7 bases. TRBV23-1 has ORF status, its function being uncertain. V trimming: 0 bases; J trimming: 6 bases; junction bases outside the gene matches: 3. This CDR3 has 14 amino acids. CDR3 protein: CASSQSRGWDTQYF. The DNA of the CDR3 is TGCGCCAGCAGTCAATCGCGGGGGTGGGATACGCAGTATTTT.

This sequence joins TRBV12-3 or TRBV12-4 and TRBJ2-7; D is unresolved. The CDR3 is made up of 13 amino acids. V was shortened by 3 bases and J by 7 bases, with 13 bases between the two germline ends. In DNA, the CDR3 is TGTGCCAGCAGTTTTCGCTCCAACGGGGAGCAGTACTTC. Translated: CASSFRSNGEQYF.

Here the CDR3 reads CASSLGLQGREQYF. The DNA of the CDR3 is TGCGCCAGCAGCCTCGGATTACAGGGGCGGGAGCAGTACTTC. The genes are TRBV4-1 and TRBJ2-7; 7 bases are shared with TRBD1. CDR1 is MGHRA, CDR2 YSYEKL, per germline. CDR3 length: 14 residues. With V trimmed by 4 bases and J by 7 bases, 10 bases remained unmatched.

Only a few counts were recorded for this clonotype. This chain uses TRBV28 with TRBJ2-3, with TRBD2 matching 10 bases. J lost 1 base, V lost 6 bases, and 7 bases had no gene match. The CDR3 covers 16 residues. From germline, CDR1 is MDHEN and CDR2 SYDVKM. The CDR3 here is CASSESGTSGTDTQYF. In DNA form, the CDR3 reads TGTGCCAGCAGCGAGTCCGGGACTAGCGGCACAGATACGCAGTATTTT.

This clonotype has just a few counts. The rearrangement links TRBV12-3 or TRBV12-4 to TRBJ1-5; D is possibly TRBD1 (6 bases). CDR3 length: 14 amino acids. V gave up 5 bases and J gave up 5 bases, with 13 bases separating them. CDR3 protein: CASSNRDQDQPQHF. CDR3 in DNA: TGTGCCAGCAGTAACAGGGACCAGGATCAGCCCCAGCATTTT.

There are a few counts of this clonotype. V is TRBV7-2 and J is TRBJ2-1; the match to TRBD2 covers 14 bases. The CDR3 sequence is 16 residues long. Per the germline V gene, CDR1 is SGHTA and CDR2 is FQGNSA. J lost 9 bases, V lost 1 base, and 5 bases had no gene match. The CDR3 nucleotides read TGTGCCAGCAGCTTAGGTGGGACTAGCGGGAGAACTGAGCAGTTCTTC. Protein product: CASSLGGTSGRTEQFF.

This chain uses TRBV18 with TRBJ2-2; 12 nucleotides align to TRBD2. Germline CDR1 KGHSH, CDR2 LQKENI. This CDR3 has 16 residues. The junction had 4 bases not matched to a gene; V was cut back by 2 bases and J by 6 bases. The CDR3 is CASSPATSGSSGELFF. DNA of the CDR3: TGTGCCAGCTCACCAGCGACTAGCGGGAGTTCCGGGGAGCTGTTTTTT.

The chain couples TRBV29-1 to TRBJ1-3; a possible D gene is TRBD1 (6 bases). The length of the CDR3 is 15 residues. CDR1 is SQVTM, CDR2 ANQGSEA, per germline. Trimming took off 5 bases at V and 1 base at J, with 15 bases between the two ends. CDR3 amino acids: CSVTDGGPSGNTIYF. The DNA of the CDR3 is TGCAGCGTTACCGATGGGGGGCCTTCTGGAAACACCATATATTTT.

The chain joins TRBV19 to TRBJ2-1, with D possibly TRBD1 on 6 matching bases. Germline-derived CDR1 and CDR2 are LNHDA and SQIVND (reference sequence). This CDR3 has 17 amino acids. The V end was cut by 4 bases, the J end by 6 bases, with 22 bases between. Here the CDR3 reads CASSRGQSNLPSNEQFF. The CDR3, as DNA: TGTGCCAGTAGTAGAGGACAGTCCAATCTACCCAGCAATGAGCAGTTCTTC.

This clonotype was counted between two and nine times. The chain carries TRBV7-2 and TRBJ2-5; TRBD1 matches at 8 bases. V shed 6 bases, J shed 3 bases, and the junction held 12 bases outside the gene matches. The CDR3 runs to 16 residues. Germline lookup yields CDR1 SGHTA and CDR2 FQGNSA. CDR3 DNA: TGTGCCAGCAGGTTAATATCTCCGGGACAGGAAGAGACCCAGTACTTC. It codes for CASRLISPGQEETQYF.

There are many counts of this clonotype. The CDR3, as DNA: TGTGCCAGCAGTTTATGGAGGGAAGGGGCTGGCTACACCTTC. It specifies CASSLWREGAGYTF. The rearrangement links TRBV28 to TRBJ1-2, with D maybe TRBD1 (5 bases). The CDR3 is made up of 14 amino acids. The ends were cut back, 0 bases at V and 7 bases at J, with 12 bases in the middle. Germline-derived CDR1 and CDR2 are MDHEN and SYDVKM.

Many counts were recorded for this clonotype. This chain connects TRBV7-8 to TRBJ1-1; D gene uncertain. Germline CDR1 is SGHVS and CDR2 is FQNEAQ. The CDR3 is 13 residues long. Trimming took 4 bases from V and 4 from J, leaving 10 bases between them. CDR3 DNA: TGTGCCAGCAGCTCTCCCCTGGGCACTGAAGCTTTCTTT. Translating gives CASSSPLGTEAFF. The whole variable domain, remainder taken from reference TRBV7-8 and TRBJ1-1, is GAGVSQSPRYKVAKRGQDVALRCDPISGHVSLFWYQQALGQGPEFLTYFQNEAQLDKSGLPSDRFFAERPEGSVSTLKIQRTQQEDSAVYLCASSSPLGTEAFFGQGTRLTVV.

Details on this clonotype: A much larger clone lies one base from this, so it may be a read error. The chain is built from TRBV2 and TRBJ1-5; a weak D match, TRBD1 (6 bases). Germline V lookup: CDR1 SNHLY, CDR2 FYNNEI. The CDR3 runs 16 residues. DNA for the CDR3: TGTGGCAGCAGTCGGACAGAAGCAAGGGGGAATCAGCCCCAGCATTTT. This translates into CGSSRTEARGNQPQHF.

This sequence joins TRBV4-2 and TRBJ2-1; D possibly matches TRBD1 or TRBD2 (5 bases each). Trimming took 4 bases from V and 3 from J, leaving 13 bases between them. The CDR3 loop spans 15 amino acids. Germline V CDR1 and CDR2: LGHNA, YNFKEQ. In DNA, the CDR3 is TGTGCCAGCAGCCTACGAAGGGACGTCTACAATGAGCAGTTCTTC. As protein: CASSLRRDVYNEQFF.

This clonotype showed up just a few times. The V and J genes are TRBV9 and TRBJ1-2; possibly TRBD1 for D (6 bases). Germline V gene lookup returns CDR1 SGDLS and CDR2 YYNGEE. This CDR3 region has 15 residues. Trimming shortened V by 0 bases and J by 7 bases, and 16 bases separated the two germline ends. CDR3 sequence: CASSVGATGSRGYTF. The CDR3 bases are TGTGCCAGCAGCGTAGGCGCGACAGGTAGCCGTGGCTACACCTTC.

This clonotype was counted between two and nine times. The chain carries TRBV7-6 and TRBJ2-1; 10 bases match TRBD2. The trim removed 6 bases at V and 3 bases at J, leaving 26 bases unmatched. Germline assignment: CDR1 SGHVS and CDR2 FNYEAQ. The CDR3 is 22 residues long. The CDR3 DNA sequence: TGTGCCAGCAGGACGGCCTCGGAAGGTGTCCTGTCTAGCGGGAGATACTACAATGAGCAGTTCTTC. Translating it yields CASRTASEGVLSSGRYYNEQFF.

This clonotype was counted many times. The V gene is TRBV7-2, the J gene TRBJ1-2; the D gene is possibly TRBD1 (5 bases). Germline values: CDR1 SGHTA, CDR2 FQGNSA. CDR3 length equals 13 residues. The V gene lost 0 bases and the J gene lost 7 bases, with 9 bases spanning the gap. The chain's CDR3 is CASSLARAGGYTF. The CDR3 DNA reads as TGTGCCAGCAGCTTAGCCAGGGCAGGTGGCTACACCTTC.

This clonotype was observed a handful of times. This chain links TRBV12-3 or TRBV12-4 with TRBJ2-7; D assignment may be TRBD1 or TRBD2 (5 bases each). The CDR3 covers 14 residues. The ends were cut back, 4 bases at V and 3 bases at J, with 13 bases in the middle. The CDR3 loop is CASSSLGANYEQYF. In DNA, the CDR3 is TGTGCCAGCAGTTCCCTCGGGGCCAACTACGAGCAGTACTTC.

This clonotype was counted ten times or more. The rearrangement uses TRBV7-2 and TRBJ2-2; no reliable D call. The germline gives CDR1 SGHTA, CDR2 FQGNSA. The CDR3 totals 13 residues. Trimming removed 1 base from V and 5 bases from J, with 5 bases in between. CDR3 protein: CASSLDGTGELFF. CDR3 DNA: TGTGCCAGCAGCTTAGACGGGACCGGGGAGCTGTTTTTT.

At least ten counts were recorded for this clonotype. The chain couples TRBV11-2 to TRBJ2-1; TRBD2 agrees at 8 bases. The CDR3 has 15 amino acids. Germline V lookup: CDR1 SGHAT, CDR2 FQNNGV. The V segment lost 1 base and the J segment 8 bases; nucleotides outside the gene matches: 7. DNA of the CDR3: TGTGCCAGCAGCTTAGTTCCGGGAGGGAGTTATGAGCAGTTCTTC. This codes for CASSLVPGGSYEQFF.

There are a few counts of this clonotype. V and J are TRBV12-5 and TRBJ1-2; maybe TRBD1 (5 bases). The germline V and J ends were trimmed by 4 bases and 4 bases, with 13 bases remaining between them. The CDR3 covers 14 residues. Germline V gene lookup returns CDR1 LGHNT and CDR2 FRNRAP. The CDR3 region has the DNA TGTGCTAGTGGTTCGGGACGTACCGTCTATGGCTACACCTTC. This codes for CASGSGRTVYGYTF.

The chain carries TRBV7-9 and TRBJ2-7; D remains ambiguous. CDR1 is SEHNR and CDR2 is FQNEAQ in the germline V gene (reference sequence). The CDR3 covers 10 residues. Trimming removed 7 bases from V and 7 bases from J, with 8 bases in between. CDR3 protein: CASMWGEQYV. The CDR3 nucleotides read TGTGCCAGCATGTGGGGAGAGCAGTACGTC.

The V call is TRBV20-1, the J call TRBJ1-6; tentative D call: TRBD1 (6 bases). V was clipped by 6 bases and J by 9 bases, with 21 bases between them. There are 15 residues in the CDR3. Germline V gene sequence: CDR1 DFQATT, CDR2 SNEGSKA (reference sequence). The CDR3 is CSAIVTGSQGSPLHF. The CDR3 nucleotides are TGCAGTGCCATAGTTACAGGGAGTCAGGGTTCACCCCTCCACTTT.

This clonotype was detected ten times or more. The chain combines TRBV5-6 with TRBJ1-1; the D is unclear. Looked up from germline, CDR1 is SGHDT and CDR2 is YYEEEE. Trimming left V 2 bases short and J 0 bases short, with 11 bases between. The CDR3 is 15 residues long. CDR3 loop: CASSFLSSVNTEAFF. The CDR3 nucleotides are TGTGCCAGCAGCTTTCTTTCTTCTGTGAACACTGAAGCTTTCTTT.